One sample yielded the 6 T cell receptor beta chains listed below, sequenced in a study of T cell clonality in common variable immunodeficiency. Here immunoSEQ multiplex PCR was the method, and the copy in TCRdb shows in-frame clones only, minus some. The repertoire consists of about 59,000 clones, none detected only once. Sample: peripheral blood mononuclear cells. The receptors stem from a person aged 18-70 years in good health.

This clone was recorded many times. The read is 3 residues too short to cover the CDR3 end, so that end is filled in from the germline J gene. V and J are TRBV7-2 and TRBJ2-1; possibly TRBD2 for D (6 bases). The germline CDR1 and CDR2 sequences are SGHTA and FQGNSA. CDR3 length: 14 residues. The germline V and J ends were trimmed by 5 bases and 5 bases, with 13 bases remaining between them. The covered CDR3 bases are TGTGCCAGCAGCCCGACTAGTTTCCACAATGAG. Residues: CASSPTSFHNE. The entire CDR3 reads CASSPTSFHNEQFF.

This clone was detected ten times or more. The read stops 3 residues short of the end of the CDR3; the missing end is completed from the germline J gene. This chain joins TRBV29-1 and TRBJ2-7; 12 bases map to TRBD2. Germline CDR1 and CDR2: SQVTM and ANQGSEA. Losses at the gene ends were 5 bases for V and 5 bases for J; bases not matched to a gene: 10. The CDR3 covers 15 residues. The CDR3 protein is CSVPLWTSGKDEQYF. Partial CDR3 DNA: TGCAGCGTTCCGCTTTGGACTAGCGGGAAGGACGAG.

This clone was detected ten times or more. Read sequence stops 3 residues before the CDR3 end, and the germline J gene provides the missing end. This rearrangement joins TRBV4-1 to TRBJ2-5; 7 bases align to TRBD2. The CDR3 runs to 17 residues. Losses at the gene ends were 3 bases for V and 5 bases for J; bases not matched to a gene: 15. From germline, CDR1 is MGHRA and CDR2 YSYEKL. The CDR3 spells CASSQRLPAGSGETQYF. CDR3 DNA, as far as it was read: TGCGCCAGCAGCCAGAGATTACCAGCGGGGTCGGGGGAGACC.

This clone was seen at least ten times. From the germline J gene comes the end of the CDR3, since the read stops 3 residues before it. The chain couples TRBV20-1 to TRBJ1-1; tentative D call: TRBD1 (5 bases). There are 15 residues in the CDR3. V shed 2 bases and J shed 4 bases, with 17 bases lying between them. The germline gives CDR1 DFQATT, CDR2 SNEGSKA (reference sequence). The sequenced part of the CDR3 DNA is TGCAGTGCTAGAACCCCCCCGTCGGGGGGCACTGAA. Translation: CSARTPPSGGTE. The CDR3 in full is CSARTPPSGGTEAFF.

In regard to this clone: Since a much larger clone is just one base distant, this may be a read error. The CDR3 extends 3 residues past the end of the read, so its final part is completed from the germline J gene. The chain combines TRBV20-1 with TRBJ2-3, with TRBD2 matching 8 bases. Looked up from germline, CDR1 is DFQATT and CDR2 is SNEGSKA (reference sequence). This CDR3 contains 17 residues. The CDR3 sequence is CSARDPVRGVYNQPQYF. Partial CDR3 DNA: TGCAGTGCTAGAGACCCCGTGCGGGGGGTTTACAATCAGCCG.

This clone turned up a few times. The DNA ends 3 residues before the CDR3 does, and the rest of the CDR3 is filled in from the germline J gene. V usage is TRBV7-9 and J usage is TRBJ2-2, with TRBD1 as a possible D gene (6 bases). Germline V CDR1 and CDR2: SEHNR, FQNEAQ (reference sequence). This CDR3 has 14 residues. This chain's CDR3 is CASNYGQNNSPLFF. CDR3 DNA, as far as it was read: TGTGCCAGCAACTACGGACAGAATAATTCACCG. Filled out from reference TRBV7-9 and TRBJ2-2, the complete variable domain reads DTGVSQNPRHKITKRGQNVTFRCDPISEHNRLYWYRQTLGQGPEFLTYFQNEAQLEKSRLLSDRFSAERPKGSFSTLEIQRTEQGDSAMYLCASNYGQNNSPLFFGEGSRLTVL.